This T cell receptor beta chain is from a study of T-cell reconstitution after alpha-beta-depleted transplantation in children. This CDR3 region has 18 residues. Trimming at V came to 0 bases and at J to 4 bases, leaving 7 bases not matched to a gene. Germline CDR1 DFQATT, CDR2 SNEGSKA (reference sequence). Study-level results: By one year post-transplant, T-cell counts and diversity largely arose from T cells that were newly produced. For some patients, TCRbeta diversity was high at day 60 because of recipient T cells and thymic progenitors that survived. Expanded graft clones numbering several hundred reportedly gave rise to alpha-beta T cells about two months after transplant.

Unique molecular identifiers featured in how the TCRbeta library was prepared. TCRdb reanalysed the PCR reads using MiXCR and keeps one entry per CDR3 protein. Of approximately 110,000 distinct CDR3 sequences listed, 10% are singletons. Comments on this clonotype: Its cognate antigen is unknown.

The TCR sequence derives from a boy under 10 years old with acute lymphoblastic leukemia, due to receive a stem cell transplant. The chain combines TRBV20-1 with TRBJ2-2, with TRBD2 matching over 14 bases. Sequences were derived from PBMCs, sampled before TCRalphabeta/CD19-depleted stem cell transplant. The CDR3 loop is CSAREGLAGDPRTGELFF. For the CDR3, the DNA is TGCAGTGCTAGAGAGGGACTAGCGGGAGACCCCCGCACCGGGGAGCTGTTTTTT.